These 10 T cell receptor beta chains originate from one sample sequenced in a study of regulatory dendritic cells for organ transplantation. Sorted subsets were CFSE-labeled and cultured around five days with allogeneic dendritic cells. The repertoire was sequenced with immunoSEQ multiplex PCR; TCRdb's copy has only in-frame clones and lacks some. The repertoire consists of roughly 9,300 clones, with approximately 80% occurring once and the leading ten covering more than 2.5%. These receptors lack a known antigen. Sample: memory CD4+ T cells from blood cultured with dendritic cells. Subset described: CD45RO+ memory T cells. The receptors were gathered from a human donor in good health.

The chain carries TRBV7-2 and TRBJ2-1, with D uncertain. Germline V gene sequence: CDR1 SGHTA, CDR2 FQGNSA. The CDR3 extends over 15 amino acids. V lost 2 bases and J 1 base, leaving 9 bases between the germline ends. CDR3: CASSLTFGSYNEQFF. For the CDR3, the DNA is TGTGCCAGCAGCTTAACGTTTGGATCCTACAATGAGCAGTTCTTC.

This clone is a singleton in its sample. The chain recombines TRBV15 with TRBJ1-2; D possibly corresponds to TRBD1 (5 bases). The V end lost 5 bases, the J end lost 1 base, and 17 bases lay between the germline ends. The CDR3 runs to 16 residues. Germline V gene sequence: CDR1 LNHNV, CDR2 YYDKDF (reference sequence). The CDR3: CATSGTELTVNYGYTF. The CDR3 DNA reads as TGTGCCACCAGCGGGACGGAGCTGACAGTTAACTATGGCTACACCTTC.

This chain connects TRBV4-3 to TRBJ2-7, with 8 bases identical to TRBD2. CDR3 size: 13 residues. V lost 4 bases, J lost 5 bases, and 4 bases stayed unmatched. From germline, CDR1 is LGHNA and CDR2 YSLEER. CDR3 region: CASSRLGGDEQYF. The DNA for the CDR3 is TGCGCCAGCAGCCGGCTCGGGGGGGACGAGCAGTACTTC.

The chain's CDR3 is CASSLERGGATGELFF. The CDR3, as DNA: TGTGCCAGCAGCTTAGAGCGCGGGGGGGCCACCGGGGAGCTGTTTTTT. The V gene is TRBV11-2, the J gene TRBJ2-2, with 9 bases matching TRBD2. Germline values: CDR1 SGHAT, CDR2 FQNNGV. The CDR3 has 16 residues. V was pared by 0 bases and J by 4 bases, with 3 bases of the junction left unmatched. The full variable domain, with the rest looked up from reference TRBV11-2 and TRBJ2-2, is EAGVAQSPRYKIIEKRQSVAFWCNPISGHATLYWYQQILGQGPKLLIQFQNNGVVDDSQLPKDRFSAERLKGVDSTLKIQPAKLEDSAVYLCASSLERGGATGELFFGEGSRLTVL.

The chain recombines TRBV5-8 with TRBJ1-4; D is ambiguous. CDR3 size: 14 residues. V was trimmed by 0 bases and J by 6 bases, leaving 9 bases between them. CDR1 and CDR2 (germline): SGHTS, YDEGEE. The CDR3 reads CASSLAGSYEKLFF. In DNA, the CDR3 is TGTGCCAGCAGCTTGGCCGGGAGTTATGAAAAACTGTTTTTT. The full variable domain, its missing parts supplied by reference TRBV5-8 and TRBJ1-4, is EAGVTQSPTHLIKTRGQQATLRCSPISGHTSVYWYQQALGLGLQFLLWYDEGEERNRGNFPPRFSGRQFPNYSSELNVNALELEDSALYLCASSLAGSYEKLFFGSGTQLSVL.

V is TRBV6-5 and J is TRBJ1-2, with 10 bases fitting TRBD1. In germline, CDR1 is MNHEY, CDR2 SVGAGI. With 6 bases clipped from V and 5 bases from J, the junction kept 6 bases outside the gene matches. The CDR3 totals 14 residues. CDR3 sequence reads: CASRLGTGVYGYTF. The CDR3 DNA follows: TGTGCCAGCAGACTCGGGACAGGGGTATATGGCTACACCTTC.

The CDR3 DNA is TGTGCCAGCAGTCTCAGCAACGAGCAGTACTTC. It codes for CASSLSNEQYF. The genes are TRBV6-5 and TRBJ2-7; D gene unclear. Trimming took off 5 bases at V and 5 bases at J, with 7 bases between the two ends. The CDR3 consists of 11 residues. Germline values: CDR1 MNHEY, CDR2 SVGAGI.

The chain has TRBV19 and TRBJ1-1; no definite D call. The CDR3 length is 12 residues. V was trimmed by 6 bases and J by 2 bases, leaving 7 bases between them. Germline V gene lookup returns CDR1 LNHDA and CDR2 SQIVND (reference sequence). CDR3 region: CASRRLNTEAFF. The CDR3 bases are TGTGCCAGTAGGCGACTAAACACTGAAGCTTTCTTT.

CDR3: CATSRDGLGDYEQYF. The CDR3 DNA reads as TGTGCCACCAGCAGAGATGGGCTGGGGGACTACGAGCAGTACTTC. This chain uses TRBV15 with TRBJ2-7; D tentatively reads TRBD1 or TRBD2 (5 bases each). The CDR3 totals 15 residues. V lost 0 bases, J lost 3 bases, and 12 bases lay in between. CDR1 and CDR2 (germline): LNHNV, YYDKDF (reference sequence).

This CDR3 is CASTTGPTYEQYF. The CDR3 nucleotides are TGTGCCAGCACGACAGGGCCGACCTACGAGCAGTACTTC. This sequence joins TRBV28 and TRBJ2-7; 7 bases line up with TRBD1. V shed 7 bases, J shed 2 bases, and the junction held 5 bases outside the gene matches. The germline gives CDR1 MDHEN, CDR2 SYDVKM. This CDR3 comprises 13 residues.